This T cell receptor (beta chain) was captured in a study of identical twins. This clonotype has a handful of counts. V was pared by 6 bases and J by 5 bases, with 17 bases between. This CDR3 has 15 amino acids. Per germline, CDR1 MNHEY and CDR2 SVGEGT. Template switching added a universal primer site; cDNA carried unique molecular identifiers. TCRdb used MiXCR to reprocess the 5' RACE reads, holding one entry per CDR3 protein. Here the sample spans around 300,000 distinct CDR3 sequences, approximately 8.5% being singletons. Another study also made use of these data, one on yellow fever vaccine responses in identical twins.

The V gene is TRBV6-2 or TRBV6-3, the J gene TRBJ2-1; D possibly uses TRBD1 or TRBD2 (6 bases each). The TCR comes from a woman aged 18-29 years in good health. The sequencing input was memory (CD45RO+) T cells sorted from blood. CDR3 protein: CASRLRQAGHNEQFF. DNA for the CDR3: TGTGCCAGCAGACTTAGACAGGCGGGGCACAATGAGCAGTTCTTC.